The source of this T cell receptor (beta chain) is a study of OX40 agonist ivuxolimab in advanced cancers. Study-wide background: Ivuxolimab is an agonistic anti-OX40 (CD134) antibody, and patients were treated with it. Study conclusions and caveats: At 0.1 to 3.0 mg/kg, CD4+ and CD8+ blood T cells expanded clonally by week 6.

As to this clone: Its antigen is not known.

Generated by immunoSEQ multiplex PCR, the TCRdb table keeps only in-frame clones and is missing some. The table lists 80,000 to 100,000 clones, more than 85% of them singletons. The clonotype comes from an adult with an advanced solid tumor such as melanoma, head and neck, liver or kidney cancer. The sample in question was CD4+ or CD8+ T cells sorted from blood, obtained in a trial of the OX40 agonist ivuxolimab.

The DNA of the CDR3 is TGCGCCAGCAGCCAAGCCTTAGGAGGTTCAGATACGCAGTATTTT. Translated: CASSQALGGSDTQYF. The rearrangement joins TRBV4-3 to TRBJ2-3, with D perhaps matching TRBD2 (5 bases). Germline lookup yields CDR1 LGHNA and CDR2 YSLEER. V was cut by 1 base and J by 4 bases, with 12 bases left in between. This CDR3 spans 15 amino acids.